Detailed here is one TCR beta chain. The data derive from a study of blood T cell repertoires in COVID-19. For the study at large: The samples span acute and convalescent COVID-19 from the United States, Italy and Spain.

The CDR3 loop spans 15 amino acids. Germline lookup yields CDR1 SGHNT and CDR2 YYREEE (reference sequence). Losses at the gene ends were 7 bases for V and 8 bases for J; bases not matched to a gene: 12. Participant reports of clinical history set cohort assignment. In the original workflow: How many nucleated cells were present was estimated from reference gene primer amplification. Profiling relied on immunoSEQ multiplex PCR, and the TCRdb table lists in-frame clones only, not all of them. Clone size and the V and J calls come from that table; the DNA yielded D and trimming. The table shows approximately 70,000 clones, with around two thirds occurring only once.

The sample taken for sequencing was PBMCs or T cells enriched from blood (not recorded which). This clonotype was sampled from a woman aged 60-70 years who had been exposed to COVID-19. This chain uses TRBV5-4 with TRBJ1-6; 7 bases line up with TRBD1. The CDR3 sequence: CASGPRDSTHSPLHF. In nucleotides, the CDR3 is TGTGCCAGCGGCCCTCGGGACAGCACCCATTCACCCCTCCACTTT.